This T cell receptor (beta chain) came from a study of cytomegalovirus exposure and HLA in healthy donors. General study findings and limits: Reported results showed that the classifier diagnosed cytomegalovirus status with high specificity and sensitivity. Overall, 164 TCR beta chains were annotated as cytomegalovirus-associated. TCR beta V- and J-gene trimming, according to a later analysis, was linked to a missense DCLRE1C variant.

It was with 60 Vbeta and 13 Jbeta primers that the PCR ran. Some clones are missing from TCRdb's copy, which holds only in-frame ones; the method was immunoSEQ multiplex PCR. This table holds 90,000 to 120,000 clones, 55% to 65% found once. This clone has only a few counts. Its antigen is not identified. CDR3 length: 15 residues. The receptor was isolated from a man younger than 40 in good health and CMV-seropositive. Sequencing used PBMCs. The chain couples TRBV21-1 to TRBJ2-7; the D call in the table, TRBD1, was not verified against the DNA. TRBV21-1 is classified as a pseudogene. The CDR3 is CASSNLRDRVYEQYF. The CDR3 DNA sequence: TGTGCCAGCAGCAACCTCCGGGACAGGGTCTACGAGCAGTACTTC.